These 14 T cell receptor beta chains came from one sample sequenced in a study of post-analysis software for immune sequencing data (dated by TCRdb to 2013 to 2016). What the work shows at the level of the full study, not this receptor alone: Significantly higher frequencies in patients than in controls were found for roughly 5 TRBV segments, including TRBV5-6, TRBV5-1 and TRBV20-1.

The library came from PCR. The instrument was an Illumina HiSeq 2500. To reduce PCR and sequencing biases, unique molecular identifiers were incorporated into the TCR beta cDNA libraries. Through fastp at Q25 and MiXCR, TCRdb rebuilt clones from the public reads, retaining in-frame beta chains. Rows with a matching CDR3 protein are joined into one entry that keeps the most common DNA and genes. The sample includes around 500,000 distinct CDR3 sequences, with roughly 34% observed a single time. The biggest ten clones account for 4.5% to 7.5% of the sample. Their cognate antigens are unknown. Sequences were obtained from blood. Source of these receptors: a girl between 2 and 17 years old with multiple sclerosis.

This clonotype was detected only a few times. This chain uses TRBV11-2 with TRBJ2-4; D unclear. CDR1 and CDR2 from the germline V gene are SGHAT and FQNNGV. The CDR3 consists of 14 residues. V lost 3 bases, J lost 1 base, and 7 bases lay in between. CDR3 coding DNA: TGTGCCAGCAGCTTGTCTCCGGCCAAAAACATTCAGTACTTC. It translates to CASSLSPAKNIQYF. The variable domain in full, completed from reference TRBV11-2 and TRBJ2-4, reads EAGVAQSPRYKIIEKRQSVAFWCNPISGHATLYWYQQILGQGPKLLIQFQNNGVVDDSQLPKDRFSAERLKGVDSTLKIQPAKLEDSAVYLCASSLSPAKNIQYFGAGTRLSVL.

V is TRBV20-1 and J is TRBJ2-3; 7 nucleotides line up with TRBD2. Germline V gives CDR1 DFQATT, CDR2 SNEGSKA (reference sequence). The CDR3 totals 15 residues. The CDR3 reads CSGSPPSGTTDTQYF. In nucleotides, the CDR3 is TGCAGCGGAAGCCCCCCTAGCGGAACCACAGATACGCAGTATTTT.

The chain links TRBV12-3 or TRBV12-4 to TRBJ2-3; 10 nucleotides match TRBD2. The junction had 5 bases not matched to a gene; V was cut back by 3 bases and J by 2 bases. CDR3 length: 16 residues. CDR3 in DNA: TGTGCCAGCAGTTTCGGGACTAGCGATCCCACAGATACGCAGTATTTT. Translating it yields CASSFGTSDPTDTQYF.

This chain joins TRBV6-6 and TRBJ1-3; 9 bases align to TRBD1. Per the germline V gene, CDR1 is MNHNY and CDR2 is SVGAGI (reference sequence). V gave up 8 bases and J gave up 0 bases; unmatched junction bases: 2. The length of the CDR3 is 14 residues. CDR3 in amino acids: CASSGQGSGNTIYF. The DNA of the CDR3 is TGTGCCAGCTCGGGACAGGGCTCTGGAAACACCATATATTTT.

This chain uses TRBV25-1 with TRBJ2-7; the D is unclear. The CDR3 is 9 residues long. Germline loops: CDR1 MGHDK, CDR2 SYGVNS. V was clipped by 10 bases and J by 1 base, with 2 bases between them. CDR3 DNA: TGTGCCACTTCCTACGAGCAGTACTTC. Amino acid sequence: CATSYEQYF.

This clonotype showed up just a few times. The rearrangement joins TRBV27 to TRBJ2-5, with 9 bases fitting TRBD1. Germline loops: CDR1 MNHEY, CDR2 SMNVEV (reference sequence). V lost 5 bases and J lost 6; bases outside the gene matches: 7. The CDR3 has 14 residues. The CDR3 sequence is CASSIQQGAQTQYF. DNA for the CDR3: TGTGCCAGCAGTATACAACAGGGGGCGCAGACCCAGTACTTC.

This clonotype came up many times. This chain links TRBV28 with TRBJ1-4; no reliable D call. Trimming shortened V by 6 bases and J by 4 bases, and 12 bases separated the two germline ends. The CDR3 consists of 14 residues. Germline assignment: CDR1 MDHEN and CDR2 SYDVKM. The CDR3 DNA sequence: TGTGCCAGCAGCCCCAGTGACGTTAATGAAAAACTGTTTTTT. This translates into CASSPSDVNEKLFF.

The V call is TRBV7-2, the J call TRBJ2-5, with no clear D. CDR3 length: 13 residues. Trimming removed 1 base from V and 6 bases from J, with 9 bases in between. From germline, CDR1 is SGHTA and CDR2 FQGNSA. CDR3 nucleotides: TGTGCCAGCAGCTTAGAACAATGGAAGACCCAGTACTTC. Translating it yields CASSLEQWKTQYF.

This chain joins TRBV9 and TRBJ2-3; possible D gene TRBD1, 6 bases. The CDR3 has 16 residues. Trimming stripped 0 bases from V and 3 bases from J, with 14 bases between. The germline gives CDR1 SGDLS, CDR2 YYNGEE. In DNA form, the CDR3 reads TGTGCCAGCAGCGTAGGGGATTTGGGGGCGACAGATACGCAGTATTTT. Protein product: CASSVGDLGATDTQYF.

This clonotype has just a few counts. The V gene is TRBV20-1, the J gene TRBJ1-5, with D maybe TRBD1 (5 bases). CDR1 is DFQATT, CDR2 SNEGSKA, per germline (reference sequence). V dropped 5 bases and J dropped 6 bases, with 20 bases sitting between them. The CDR3 is 15 residues long. Here the CDR3 reads CSAPRAPVGVQPQHF. The DNA for the CDR3 is TGCAGTGCTCCGAGGGCGCCCGTGGGGGTTCAGCCCCAGCATTTT.

The chain couples TRBV18 to TRBJ2-1; D tentatively fits TRBD1 or TRBD2 (5 bases each). The CDR3 is made up of 13 amino acids. Trimming left V 3 bases short and J 2 bases short, with 5 bases between. Germline values: CDR1 KGHSH, CDR2 LQKENI. The CDR3 protein is CASSPGAYNEQFF. CDR3 in DNA: TGTGCCAGCTCACCGGGGGCCTACAATGAGCAGTTCTTC.

This clonotype was counted a few times. This chain joins TRBV12-3 or TRBV12-4 and TRBJ2-3, with TRBD2 matching over 11 bases. After removal of 4 bases from V and 0 bases from J, the junction contained 6 bases not matched to a gene. CDR3 size: 17 residues. CDR3 in amino acids: CASSSRLAGYSTDTQYF. The DNA for the CDR3 is TGTGCCAGCAGTTCCAGACTAGCGGGGTACAGCACAGATACGCAGTATTTT.

This clonotype appeared a few times. V and J are TRBV6-6 and TRBJ1-1, with D uncertain. Deletions cut 8 bases from V and 4 bases from J, with 8 bases between. This CDR3 is 11 amino acids long. CDR1 MNHNY and CDR2 SVGAGI come from the germline V gene (reference sequence). This chain's CDR3 is CASDEGTEAFF. CDR3 bases: TGTGCCAGCGATGAGGGCACTGAAGCTTTCTTT.

Turning to this clonotype: Germline is not matched at one junction end, which may reflect a read error. The chain has TRBV9 and TRBJ2-4; 11 nucleotides align to TRBD2. CDR1 and CDR2 (germline): SGDLS, YYNGEE. CDR3 length: 15 amino acids. CDR3 sequence reads: CVSSPIAGGLNVQYF. CDR3 nucleotides: TGTGTCAGCAGTCCGATAGCGGGGGGGCTTAACGTTCAGTACTTC.